These 31 T cell receptor beta chains were all obtained from the same sample, sequenced in a study of shared clonotypes between healthy human individuals. The protocol was immunoSEQ multiplex PCR, while the TCRdb copy is restricted to in-frame clones and leaves out a portion. Of 2 million to 3 million clones in the sample, approximately 90% were seen once. Sample: naive CD4+ T cells sorted from blood. Indicated subset: CD45RA+ positively selected. Receptors originate from a man between 18 and 35 years old in good health.

The rearrangement links TRBV10-2 to TRBJ2-1, with D possibly matching TRBD2 (6 bases). The V gene lost 1 base and the J gene lost 1 base, with 8 bases spanning the gap. This CDR3 contains 15 residues. CDR1 is WSHSY and CDR2 is SAAADI in the germline V gene. The CDR3 region is CASSEWGRSYNEQFF. The CDR3 bases are TGCGCCAGCAGTGAGTGGGGGAGGTCCTACAATGAGCAGTTCTTC.

The chain joins TRBV28 to TRBJ1-1; the D gene is possibly TRBD1 (5 bases). The CDR3 has 13 amino acids. Germline CDR1 and CDR2: MDHEN and SYDVKM. The V end lost 4 bases, the J end lost 8 bases, and 14 bases lay between the germline ends. CDR3 residues: CASSWPRGREAFF. CDR3 DNA sequence: TGTGCCAGCAGTTGGCCAAGGGGCAGGGAAGCTTTCTTT.

V usage is TRBV10-3 and J usage is TRBJ1-6; tentatively, D is TRBD1 (6 bases). V was clipped by 3 bases and J by 7 bases, with 13 bases between them. Germline CDR1 reads ENHRY; CDR2 reads SYGVKD. The CDR3 covers 15 residues. The CDR3 DNA reads TGTGCCATCAGTGATTCAGGGGCGAGGAATTCACCCCTCCACTTT. Amino acid sequence: CAISDSGARNSPLHF.

V usage is TRBV7-2 and J usage is TRBJ1-2; the D is unclear. CDR3 size: 12 residues. The germline CDR1 and CDR2 sequences are SGHTA and FQGNSA. V dropped 3 bases and J dropped 5 bases, with 7 bases sitting between them. CDR3: CASSFPTYGYTF. CDR3 coding DNA: TGTGCCAGCAGCTTCCCCACGTATGGCTACACCTTC.

The chain has TRBV30 and TRBJ1-1; D gene uncertain. Germline values: CDR1 GTSNPN, CDR2 SVGIG (reference sequence). The CDR3 totals 12 residues. V was trimmed by 0 bases and J by 8 bases, leaving 10 bases between them. The CDR3 DNA is TGTGCCTGGAGTGTAAGTGGTGTAGAAGCTTTCTTT. It yields the protein CAWSVSGVEAFF.

Comments on this clone: Other DNA sequences within the sample encode an identical CDR3. The chain combines TRBV5-1 with TRBJ2-7, with D possibly being TRBD2 (6 bases). Between the trimmed V and J ends, which lost 8 bases and 4 bases, there was a span of 16 bases. Per germline, CDR1 SGHRS and CDR2 YFSETQ. This CDR3 comprises 13 residues. CDR3 residues: CASSLGLNYEQYF. The CDR3 nucleotides are TGCGCCAGTTCCCTGGGACTTAATTACGAGCAGTACTTC.

The chain employs TRBV4-1 and TRBJ1-2; 7 nucleotides match TRBD1. V gave up 0 bases and J gave up 4 bases; unmatched junction bases: 17. This CDR3 spans 19 amino acids. Germline CDR1 MGHRA, CDR2 YSYEKL. CDR3 nucleotides: TGCGCCAGCAGCCAAGATCAGGGGGGGACCTTATGGGTAGGCTATGGCTACACCTTC. Translating it yields CASSQDQGGTLWVGYGYTF.

The chain couples TRBV19 to TRBJ2-5, with TRBD2 matching 9 bases. The CDR3 contains 14 residues. From germline, CDR1 is LNHDA and CDR2 SQIVND (reference sequence). V was clipped by 7 bases and J by 4 bases; unmatched bases: 7. The CDR3 is CASKGGGAGETQYF. The CDR3 DNA reads as TGTGCCAGTAAGGGCGGGGGGGCCGGAGAGACCCAGTACTTC.

This clone has only one observation. This chain uses TRBV5-1 with TRBJ1-1; D uncertain. Germline V gene data show CDR1 as SGHRS and CDR2 as YFSETQ. Trimming took off 2 bases at V and 8 bases at J, with 10 bases between the two ends. The CDR3 runs to 12 residues. CDR3 coding DNA: TGCGCCAGCAGCTTTGTCGGGAGAGAAGCTTTCTTT. It specifies CASSFVGREAFF.

V and J are TRBV5-5 and TRBJ1-1; 8 nucleotides match TRBD1. CDR1 is SGHKS, CDR2 YYEKEE, per germline (reference sequence). The trim removed 0 bases at V and 11 bases at J, leaving 9 bases unmatched. This CDR3 has 14 amino acids. The CDR3 nucleotides read TGTGCCAGCAGCTTGGCCGTCACAGGGGGGGCGGCTTTCTTT. As protein: CASSLAVTGGAAFF.

This clone was seen once. The genes are TRBV6-1 and TRBJ2-4; tentatively, D is TRBD1 or TRBD2 (5 bases each). In germline, CDR1 is MNHNS, CDR2 SASEGT. The CDR3 length is 14 residues. The V and J ends lost 0 bases and 8 bases respectively, with 11 bases between them. CDR3 loop: CASSEALRGDIQYF. The DNA of the CDR3 is TGTGCCAGCAGTGAAGCGCTGAGGGGAGACATTCAGTACTTC.

This chain joins TRBV5-6 and TRBJ2-3; 7 bases line up with TRBD2. The CDR3 length is 14 residues. Unmatched junction bases numbered 8, after V lost 4 bases and J lost 6 bases. Germline V lookup: CDR1 SGHDT, CDR2 YYEEEE. Here the CDR3 reads CASSTAGVGDTQYF. CDR3 sequence (DNA): TGTGCCAGCAGCACGGCGGGGGTTGGTGATACGCAGTATTTT.

The chain couples TRBV7-2 to TRBJ1-2, with a possible D match to TRBD1 (6 bases). Between the trimmed V and J ends, which lost 1 base and 7 bases, there was a span of 19 bases. The germline gives CDR1 SGHTA, CDR2 FQGNSA. CDR3 length equals 16 residues. The CDR3 DNA reads TGTGCCAGCAGCTTAGTCCGGGGCGGGGGCCGAGTTGGCTACACCTTC. Its protein product is CASSLVRGGGRVGYTF.

The chain has TRBV5-1 and TRBJ2-7; 9 bases are shared with TRBD1. From germline, CDR1 is SGHRS and CDR2 YFSETQ. J gave up 10 bases and V 4 bases, and 9 bases lay outside the gene matches. This CDR3 has 13 amino acids. CDR3 amino acids: CASSQSRDRDQYF. The CDR3 nucleotides read TGCGCCAGCAGCCAGTCCCGGGACAGGGACCAGTACTTC.

In nucleotides, the CDR3 is TGCGCCAGCAGCGCGACAGGGGGATCTGCCACTGAAGCTTTCTTT. This gives the protein CASSATGGSATEAFF. The V call is TRBV5-1, the J call TRBJ1-1; 9 bases are a match to TRBD1. V lost 4 bases to trimming and J lost 4 bases; unmatched junction nucleotides: 8. The CDR3 contains 15 residues. Per germline, CDR1 SGHRS and CDR2 YFSETQ.

The chain carries TRBV7-9 and TRBJ2-7; D may be TRBD2 (6 bases). The CDR3 runs 16 residues. Trimming left V 0 bases short and J 2 bases short, with 14 bases between. Germline CDR1 reads SEHNR; CDR2 reads FQNEAQ (reference sequence). This CDR3 is CASSLARGRQTYEQYF. The CDR3 nucleotides read TGTGCCAGCAGCTTAGCGCGGGGTCGACAAACCTACGAGCAGTACTTC.

The gene calls are TRBV5-1 and TRBJ2-5; D gene ambiguous. This CDR3 has 16 residues. Per germline, CDR1 SGHRS and CDR2 YFSETQ. V shed 0 bases and J shed 0 bases, with 12 bases lying between them. Here the CDR3 reads CASSLGLSKHQETQYF. The CDR3 DNA follows: TGCGCCAGCAGCTTGGGTCTTAGTAAGCACCAAGAGACCCAGTACTTC. Together with reference TRBV5-1 and TRBJ2-5, the CDR3 gives the full variable domain: KAGVTQTPRYLIKTRGQQVTLSCSPISGHRSVSWYQQTPGQGLQFLFEYFSETQRNKGNFPGRFSGRQFSNSRSEMNVSTLELGDSALYLCASSLGLSKHQETQYFGPGTRLLVL.

This clone was seen only once. The chain combines TRBV11-2 with TRBJ2-1; D uncertain. The V and J ends lost 0 bases and 0 bases respectively, with 6 bases between them. This CDR3 spans 15 amino acids. The germline V gene encodes CDR1 SGHAT and CDR2 FQNNGV. The CDR3 DNA sequence: TGTGCCAGCAGCTTAGACAGGATCTCCTACAATGAGCAGTTCTTC. Its protein product is CASSLDRISYNEQFF. The entire variable domain, with the rest obtained from reference TRBV11-2 and TRBJ2-1, is as follows: EAGVAQSPRYKIIEKRQSVAFWCNPISGHATLYWYQQILGQGPKLLIQFQNNGVVDDSQLPKDRFSAERLKGVDSTLKIQPAKLEDSAVYLCASSLDRISYNEQFFGPGTRLTVL.

The chain recombines TRBV5-4 with TRBJ2-2, with 10 bases fitting TRBD1. The J segment lost 7 bases and the V segment lost 3 bases, leaving 6 bases of the junction unmatched. The CDR3 runs to 15 residues. Germline CDR1 and CDR2: SGHNT and YYREEE (reference sequence). The CDR3 reads CASSYAGTGVGELFF. In DNA form, the CDR3 reads TGTGCCAGCAGCTACGCCGGGACAGGGGTCGGGGAGCTGTTTTTT.

This chain joins TRBV7-9 and TRBJ2-7; D may be TRBD2 (6 bases). This CDR3 is 11 amino acids long. V lost 1 base and J lost 10, with 8 bases in between. The V gene's germline CDR1 is SEHNR and CDR2 FQNEAQ (reference sequence). In DNA form, the CDR3 reads TGTGCCAGCAGCTTAGGGGAGGAACAGTACTTC. It is translated as CASSLGEEQYF.

The chain employs TRBV5-1 and TRBJ2-2; the D gene is possibly TRBD1 (5 bases). V lost 4 bases and J 0 bases, leaving 16 bases between the germline ends. Germline V gene data show CDR1 as SGHRS and CDR2 as YFSETQ. This CDR3 region has 17 residues. The CDR3 region is CASSAPRTTSNTGELFF. The CDR3, as DNA: TGCGCCAGCAGCGCCCCGAGGACAACTTCGAACACCGGGGAGCTGTTTTTT.

The V gene is TRBV10-3, the J gene TRBJ1-6; D is unresolved. In germline, CDR1 is ENHRY, CDR2 SYGVKD. V lost 3 bases and J 7 bases, leaving 13 bases between the germline ends. CDR3 length: 15 amino acids. The CDR3 here is CAISDPQPGNSPLHF. The CDR3 coding sequence is TGTGCCATCAGTGACCCGCAACCGGGAAATTCACCCCTCCACTTT.

Comments on this clone: Distinct nucleotide sequences in the sample also encode this CDR3. The chain links TRBV7-9 to TRBJ2-5; a possible D gene is TRBD2 (5 bases). CDR1 and CDR2 (germline): SEHNR, FQNEAQ (reference sequence). This CDR3 is 13 amino acids long. The V end lost 0 bases, the J end lost 5 bases, and 7 bases lay between the germline ends. CDR3 loop: CASSLAGAETQYF. The CDR3 region has the DNA TGTGCCAGCAGCTTAGCGGGAGCGGAGACCCAGTACTTC.

Concerning this clone itself: The same CDR3 also results from other DNA sequences found in this sample. This rearrangement joins TRBV30 to TRBJ1-1; D gene uncertain. Germline CDR1 is GTSNPN and CDR2 is SVGIG (reference sequence). This CDR3 has 13 residues. V lost 3 bases and J lost 1, with 9 bases in between. Written as DNA, the CDR3 is TGTGCCTGGAGCCGCCAGTCGAACACTGAAGCTTTCTTT. Its translation: CAWSRQSNTEAFF.

The V call is TRBV11-2, the J call TRBJ1-6, with D possibly matching TRBD1 (5 bases). The CDR3 sequence is 16 residues long. V was pared by 3 bases and J by 2 bases, with 11 bases between. Germline lookup yields CDR1 SGHAT and CDR2 FQNNGV. The CDR3 here is CASSFEGRTYNSPLHF. The CDR3 DNA reads TGTGCCAGCAGCTTTGAGGGGAGAACCTATAATTCACCCCTCCACTTT.

The J gene is TRBJ2-2, the V gene TRBV7-8; no reliable D call. Germline values: CDR1 SGHVS, CDR2 FQNEAQ. CDR3 length: 15 residues. Trimming pared 4 bases from V and 4 bases from J, leaving 13 bases between. The CDR3 nucleotides are TGTGCCAGCAGCTCACGCCCCGCCCTCACCGGGGAGCTGTTTTTT. It specifies CASSSRPALTGELFF.

The DNA of the CDR3 is TGCGCCAGCACAAAGGGGGTTACGGACGGGCAGTTCTTC. It translates to CASTKGVTDGQFF. The genes are TRBV10-2 and TRBJ2-1; the D gene is possibly TRBD1 (6 bases). There are 13 residues in the CDR3. Germline V lookup: CDR1 WSHSY, CDR2 SAAADI. The germline V and J ends were trimmed by 7 bases and 12 bases, with 19 bases remaining between them.

The chain couples TRBV28 to TRBJ2-7, with 7 bases lining up with TRBD1. Trimming at V came to 7 bases and at J to 3 bases, leaving 12 bases not matched to a gene. The CDR3 loop spans 15 amino acids. Germline assignment: CDR1 MDHEN and CDR2 SYDVKM. In DNA form, the CDR3 reads TGTGCCAGCAAGAAAAGGGACAGAGCTTACTACGAGCAGTACTTC. This sequence encodes CASKKRDRAYYEQYF.

The chain employs TRBV25-1 and TRBJ2-2; 9 nucleotides agree with TRBD2. The junction had 5 bases not matched to a gene; V was cut back by 5 bases and J by 1 base. Germline CDR1 MGHDK, CDR2 SYGVNS. The CDR3 has 16 amino acids. CDR3 amino acids: CASSINSGGNTGELFF. The CDR3 DNA sequence: TGTGCCAGCAGTATCAATAGCGGGGGGAACACCGGGGAGCTGTTTTTT.

In the case of this clone: This CDR3 is also generated by other DNA sequences in the sample. The chain combines TRBV7-9 with TRBJ1-5; TRBD1 is a possible D gene (5 bases). Trimming took 1 base from V and 3 from J, leaving 10 bases between them. CDR1 and CDR2 (germline): SEHNR, FQNEAQ (reference sequence). There are 15 residues in the CDR3. The CDR3 DNA follows: TGTGCCAGCAGCTTAGGGGACCACTCCAATCAGCCCCAGCATTTT. Protein: CASSLGDHSNQPQHF.

The genes are TRBV2 and TRBJ1-6, with 7 positions matching TRBD1. CDR1 is SNHLY, CDR2 FYNNEI, per germline. V lost 6 bases, J lost 10 bases, and 12 bases stayed unmatched. There are 15 residues in the CDR3. CDR3 sequence: CASRGDSGNGSPLHF. CDR3 DNA sequence: TGTGCCAGCAGGGGGGACAGTGGAAACGGATCACCCCTCCACTTT. The full variable domain, rest sourced from reference TRBV2 and TRBJ1-6, is EPEVTQTPSHQVTQMGQEVILRCVPISNHLYFYWYRQILGQKVEFLVSFYNNEISEKSEIFDDQFSVERPDGSNFTLKIRSTKLEDSAMYFCASRGDSGNGSPLHFGNGTRLTVT.